This T cell receptor (beta chain) was documented in a study of CD4 T cells in relation to SARS-CoV-2 and coronaviruses. Unexposed donor CD4+ T cells date from about 2011-2018, before the COVID-19 pandemic. Isolation of CD4+ T cells took place after less than twelve days in culture. In regard to this clone: Antigen unknown.

This CDR3 has 15 amino acids. CDR1 and CDR2 from the germline V gene are SGHRS and YFSETQ. V was clipped by 0 bases and J by 10 bases, with 19 bases between them. The table came from immunoSEQ multiplex PCR; TCRdb's copy has only in-frame clones and leaves some out. The sample has about 26,000 clones, over 60% seen once. This rearrangement joins TRBV5-1 to TRBJ1-2; D perhaps matches TRBD1 (5 bases). The source is a human donor in good health. The source material was CD4+ T cells from PBMCs, cultured in vitro. Here the CDR3 reads CASSLEAQGNRNYTF. The CDR3, as DNA: TGCGCCAGCAGCTTGGAGGCCCAGGGAAATCGAAACTACACCTTC.